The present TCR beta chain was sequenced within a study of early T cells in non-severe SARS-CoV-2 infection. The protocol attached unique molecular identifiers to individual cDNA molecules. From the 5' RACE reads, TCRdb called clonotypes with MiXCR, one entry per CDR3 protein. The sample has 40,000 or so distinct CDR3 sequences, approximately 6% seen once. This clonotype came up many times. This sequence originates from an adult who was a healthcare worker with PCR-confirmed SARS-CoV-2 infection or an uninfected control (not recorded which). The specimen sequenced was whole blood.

The CDR3 bases are TGTGCCAGCAGAGGGGGGCGACCCGGGACAGGGTTCTATGAGCAGTTCTTC. Amino acids: CASRGGRPGTGFYEQFF. The rearrangement joins TRBV6-6 to TRBJ2-1; 9 nucleotides agree with TRBD1. The length of the CDR3 is 17 residues. Trimming removed 6 bases from V and 8 bases from J; junction bases left unmatched: 17. Germline CDR1 MNHNY, CDR2 SVGAGI (reference sequence).